The source of this TCR beta chain is a study of siplizumab effects on memory and regulatory T cells. The germline CDR1 and CDR2 sequences are SGHAT and FQNNGV. The germline V and J ends were trimmed by 1 base and 4 bases, with 11 bases remaining between them. This CDR3 has 15 residues. Study-wide points: A significant reduction in alloreactive sequences traceable to unstimulated CD4+ memory cells was produced by siplizumab. Confirmation was lacking for the suppressive function of proliferating Tregs derived from siplizumab cultures. Siplizumab gave mappable alloreactive CD4+ clones an average Treg-derived fraction of around 70%, against around 30% in controls. Naive T cells appeared more varied than memory cells and looked like key alloresponse contributors.

Sequencing used immunoSEQ multiplex PCR; TCRdb keeps in-frame clones, though not all of them. The sample lists about 82,000 clones, roughly 87% occurring once. Of note for this clone: The antigen is unknown.

The chain links TRBV11-2 to TRBJ2-1; the D gene is possibly TRBD1 (5 bases). This sequence was found in a human donor in good health. Sequencing was done on a sample of Tregs sorted from blood. The CDR3 bases are TGTGCCAGCAGCTTAGGCCAGGGCAATTACAATGAGCAGTTCTTC. It specifies CASSLGQGNYNEQFF.